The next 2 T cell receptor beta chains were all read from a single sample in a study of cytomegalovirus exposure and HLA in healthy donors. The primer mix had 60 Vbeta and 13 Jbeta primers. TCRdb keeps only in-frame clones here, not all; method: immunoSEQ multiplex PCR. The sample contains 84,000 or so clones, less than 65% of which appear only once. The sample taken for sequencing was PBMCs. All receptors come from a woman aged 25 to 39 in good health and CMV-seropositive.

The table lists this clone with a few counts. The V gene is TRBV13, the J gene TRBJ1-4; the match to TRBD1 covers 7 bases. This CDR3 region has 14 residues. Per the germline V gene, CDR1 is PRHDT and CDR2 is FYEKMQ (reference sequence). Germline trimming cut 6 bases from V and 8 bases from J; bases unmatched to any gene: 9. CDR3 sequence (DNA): TGTGCCAGCAGGTCCGGGACAGTACAGGAAAAACTGTTTTTT. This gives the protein CASRSGTVQEKLFF.

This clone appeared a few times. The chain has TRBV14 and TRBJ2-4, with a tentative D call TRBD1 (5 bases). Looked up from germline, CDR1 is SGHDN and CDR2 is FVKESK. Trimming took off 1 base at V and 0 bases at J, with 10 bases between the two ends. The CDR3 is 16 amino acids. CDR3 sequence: CASSQAQGLAKNIQYF. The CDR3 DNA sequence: TGTGCCAGCAGCCAAGCTCAGGGATTAGCCAAAAACATTCAGTACTTC.